The 7 T cell receptor beta chains below come from one sample, sequenced in a study of CD8+CD57+ T cells in acquired aplastic anemia. Those patients picked for sequencing had displayed CD8+CD57+ cell expansion on flow cytometry. The TCR beta profiling, which covered VDJ combination and CDR3 sequence, was carried out using genomic DNA as the template. MiXCR, run by TCRdb on the reads, gives a single entry per CDR3 protein. The sample lists under 200,000 distinct CDR3 sequences, 45% to 55% occurring once. The sample comprised sorted CD4+, CD8+, or CD8+CD57+ T cells (not recorded which) from PBMCs. These receptors were collected from a human donor with aplastic anemia.

This chain connects TRBV15 to TRBJ1-2; D is unclear. The V end was cut by 0 bases, the J end by 8 bases, with 7 bases between. From germline, CDR1 is LNHNV and CDR2 YYDKDF (reference sequence). This CDR3 region has 12 residues. The DNA of the CDR3 is TGTGCCACCAGCAGAGATGACTCCGGCTACACCTTC. As protein: CATSRDDSGYTF.

V and J are TRBV29-1 and TRBJ2-5; 12 bases are a match to TRBD1. The CDR3 has 15 residues. Losses at the gene ends were 5 bases for V and 4 bases for J; bases not matched to a gene: 8. CDR1 and CDR2 (germline): SQVTM, ANQGSEA. This CDR3 is CSVHGTGGSGETQYF. The CDR3 bases are TGCAGCGTTCACGGGACAGGGGGCAGCGGAGAGACCCAGTACTTC. Together with reference TRBV29-1 and TRBJ2-5, the CDR3 gives the full variable domain: SAVISQKPSRDICQRGTSLTIQCQVDSQVTMMFWYRQQPGQSLTLIATANQGSEATYESGFVIDKFPISRPNLTFSTLTVSNMSPEDSSIYLCSVHGTGGSGETQYFGPGTRLLVL.

The chain couples TRBV3-1 to TRBJ2-7; the D is unclear. The CDR3 loop spans 16 amino acids. In germline, CDR1 is LGHDT, CDR2 YNNKEL (reference sequence). Between the trimmed V and J ends, which lost 4 bases and 1 base, there was a span of 17 bases. CDR3 DNA sequence: TGTGCCAGCAGCCGGGAACTCGTACGAGATTCCTACGAGCAGTACTTC. It translates to CASSRELVRDSYEQYF.

The chain couples TRBV30 to TRBJ1-4; D is perhaps TRBD1 (5 bases). The V gene's germline CDR1 is GTSNPN and CDR2 SVGIG (reference sequence). V lost 5 bases and J lost 8, with 15 bases in between. The CDR3 runs to 13 residues. The CDR3 DNA is TGTGCCTGGGGTGCAGGGCGGGGGGAAAAACTGTTTTTT. This codes for CAWGAGRGEKLFF.

This clonotype has a count of ten or more. The chain joins TRBV20-1 to TRBJ2-3; 11 positions match TRBD2. The CDR3 is made up of 19 amino acids. Unmatched junction bases numbered 14, after V lost 2 bases and J lost 1 base. In germline, CDR1 is DFQATT, CDR2 SNEGSKA (reference sequence). As DNA, the CDR3 is TGCAGTGCTAGATGGACGGGGCTAGCGGGAGGAGGGGGCACAGATACGCAGTATTTT. It specifies CSARWTGLAGGGGTDTQYF.

About this clonotype: The conserved phenylalanine or tryptophan normally closing the CDR3 is absent here, so this likely arose from a read error. The chain couples TRBV12-3 or TRBV12-4 to TRBJ2-1, with TRBD2 matching over 10 bases. The CDR3 loop spans 14 amino acids. The ends lost 7 bases at V and 5 bases at J; junction bases unmatched: 5. The CDR3: CASIPSGGDNEQFL. For the CDR3, the DNA is TGTGCCAGCATCCCAAGCGGGGGGGACAATGAGCAGTTCCTC.

This clonotype appeared many times. This chain connects TRBV9 to TRBJ1-5; 11 nucleotides agree with TRBD1. V was pared by 2 bases and J by 6 bases, with 7 bases of the junction left unmatched. CDR3 length equals 16 residues. Germline values: CDR1 SGDLS, CDR2 YYNGEE. CDR3 loop: CASSVSGTGGGQPQHF. CDR3 DNA: TGTGCCAGCAGCGTGTCCGGGACAGGGGGAGGTCAGCCCCAGCATTTT.